The 21 T cell receptor beta chains below were found in one sample sequenced in a study of T cells expressing NK-cell markers. Each CDR3 protein gets one entry in TCRdb, which reprocessed the 5' RACE reads and gives no DNA. The table counts about 180,000 distinct CDR3 sequences; roughly 21% lies in the top ten. Sequencing was carried out using blood T cells: a sorted CD56 or NKG2C T cell subset, CD4+ or CD8+ T cells, or bulk PBMC T cells (not recorded which). These receptors all stem from a man aged 18 to 70 in good health.

The CDR3 region is CASSLRGRYQPQHF. J is TRBJ1-5 and V is TRBV27; the TCRdb call, TRBD1, lacks DNA for checking. CDR1 and CDR2 (germline): MNHEY, SMNVEV (reference sequence). The CDR3 is 14 amino acids.

This chain connects TRBV5-4 to TRBJ2-1; TCRdb gives TRBD2 as the D gene, but with no DNA this cannot be confirmed. The CDR3 has 14 amino acids. Germline-derived CDR1 and CDR2 are SGHNT and YYREEE (reference sequence). The chain's CDR3 is CASSFSGGGNEQFF.

The rearrangement joins TRBV7-6 to TRBJ2-3; TCRdb's D call, TRBD1, is unchecked because there is no DNA. The CDR3 contains 16 residues. Germline V gene data show CDR1 as SGHVS and CDR2 as FNYEAQ. The CDR3 region is CASSLGGDSLIDTQYF.

V is TRBV7-9 and J is TRBJ2-1; no DNA is available, so the TRBD1 call from TCRdb remains unchecked. This CDR3 contains 16 residues. CDR1 SEHNR and CDR2 FQNEAQ come from the germline V gene (reference sequence). This chain's CDR3 is CASSSNRGEGYNEQFF. Based on the CDR3 plus reference TRBV7-9 and TRBJ2-1, the full variable domain is DTGVSQNPRHKITKRGQNVTFRCDPISEHNRLYWYRQTLGQGPEFLTYFQNEAQLEKSRLLSDRFSAERPKGSFSTLEIQRTEQGDSAMYLCASSSNRGEGYNEQFFGPGTRLTVL.

The chain links TRBV27 to TRBJ1-6; there is no DNA to check the TCRdb D call of TRBD1. Looked up from germline, CDR1 is MNHEY and CDR2 is SMNVEV (reference sequence). CDR3 length equals 15 residues. The CDR3 protein is CASSLGVTGSSPLHF.

The rearrangement links TRBV20-1 to TRBJ2-7; TCRdb proposes TRBD2, but this gene call is untestable without DNA. This CDR3 is built from 17 residues. Germline-derived CDR1 and CDR2 are DFQATT and SNEGSKA (reference sequence). The CDR3 reads CSARRASGGAHSYEQYF.

The gene calls are TRBV13 and TRBJ2-1; the TRBD2 assignment by TCRdb is unverifiable without DNA. CDR3 size: 16 residues. Germline lookup yields CDR1 PRHDT and CDR2 FYEKMQ (reference sequence). The chain's CDR3 is CASSLLTSGVYNEQFF.

V gene TRBV9 combines with J gene TRBJ2-5. Germline CDR1 and CDR2: SGDLS and YYNGEE. This CDR3 contains 16 residues. CDR3 protein: CASSVGLAGGTETQYF.

The chain has TRBV12-3 or TRBV12-4 and TRBJ2-3; TCRdb's D gene call, TRBD1, goes unchecked for lack of DNA. This CDR3 spans 15 amino acids. The CDR3 sequence: CASSLLGQALDTQYF.

The chain recombines TRBV27 with TRBJ2-3; TCRdb designates TRBD2, a call that cannot be tested without DNA. This CDR3 has 13 residues. Germline CDR1 reads MNHEY; CDR2 reads SMNVEV (reference sequence). The chain's CDR3 is CASSFGTSNTQYF.

The gene calls are TRBV5-1 and TRBJ2-1; TCRdb indicates TRBD2, and absent DNA this call remains unverified. Germline CDR1 and CDR2: SGHRS and YFSETQ. The CDR3 contains 17 residues. CDR3 sequence reads: CASSLWASGGPGNEQFF.

This CDR3 reads CASSLSGGTYQETQYF. The rearrangement links TRBV12-3 or TRBV12-4 to TRBJ2-5; TCRdb proposes TRBD1, but this gene call is untestable without DNA. This CDR3 is built from 16 residues.

The chain employs TRBV7-6 and TRBJ2-1; the TCRdb call, TRBD2, lacks DNA for checking. Germline CDR1 is SGHVS and CDR2 is FNYEAQ. The CDR3 has 15 residues. The CDR3 sequence is CASSFSGADLAEQFF.

The chain joins TRBV5-6 to TRBJ2-3; there is no DNA to check the TCRdb D call of TRBD1. CDR3 length: 15 residues. Germline CDR1 SGHDT, CDR2 YYEEEE. The CDR3 loop reads CASSLLPGRTDTQYF.

The rearrangement links TRBV27 to TRBJ2-2; TCRdb's D call of TRBD2 is untestable without DNA. The CDR3 runs to 19 residues. Germline V gene data show CDR1 as MNHEY and CDR2 as SMNVEV (reference sequence). CDR3 region: CASSPLTSGGDLRTGELFF.

This chain's CDR3 is CASSLASQVGAFF. The genes are TRBV7-9 and TRBJ1-1. This CDR3 is built from 13 residues. CDR1 is SEHNR, CDR2 FQNEAQ, per germline (reference sequence). Full variable domain (missing parts from reference TRBV7-9 and TRBJ1-1): DTGVSQNPRHKITKRGQNVTFRCDPISEHNRLYWYRQTLGQGPEFLTYFQNEAQLEKSRLLSDRFSAERPKGSFSTLEIQRTEQGDSAMYLCASSLASQVGAFFGQGTRLTVV.

The rearrangement links TRBV29-1 to TRBJ2-7. CDR3 length equals 14 residues. Germline loops: CDR1 SQVTM, CDR2 ANQGSEA. CDR3: CSVEGLGSSYEQYF.

This chain links TRBV6-5 with TRBJ2-1; TCRdb's D gene call, TRBD1, goes unchecked for lack of DNA. The germline gives CDR1 MNHEY, CDR2 SVGAGI. The CDR3 spans 17 residues. CDR3 protein: CASSYSLPGGGNNEQFF.

The gene calls are TRBV27 and TRBJ2-3; TCRdb gives TRBD1 as the D gene, but with no DNA this cannot be confirmed. Germline CDR1 reads MNHEY; CDR2 reads SMNVEV (reference sequence). The length of the CDR3 is 15 residues. CDR3 loop: CASRAGRGLDNTQYF.

The chain combines TRBV12-3 or TRBV12-4 with TRBJ1-5. The length of the CDR3 is 15 residues. The CDR3: CASSLGGSSNQPQHF.

The chain combines TRBV7-9 with TRBJ2-7; the TCRdb call, TRBD1, lacks DNA for checking. Germline V CDR1 and CDR2: SEHNR, FQNEAQ (reference sequence). The CDR3 is 15 amino acids. CDR3 loop: CASSLGQGATYEQYF.